The next 17 T cell receptor beta chains were all read from a single sample in a study of post-analysis software for immune sequencing data. General study points: Relative to controls, patients had about five TRBV segments at higher frequency, with TRBV5-6, TRBV5-1 and TRBV20-1 among these.

cDNA libraries for TCR beta contained unique molecular identifiers. TCRdb re-derived calls from the PCR reads in MiXCR, one entry per CDR3 protein. The sample holds hundreds of thousands of distinct CDR3 sequences; around 27% are singletons and the top ten take around 0.56%. No antigen is known for these receptors. The specimen sequenced was blood. The source of these receptors is a girl between 5 and 17 years old with multiple sclerosis.

This clonotype was detected only a few times. This chain uses TRBV20-1 with TRBJ2-1; D might be TRBD2 (6 bases). There are 14 residues in the CDR3. V shed 6 bases and J shed 0 bases, with 12 bases lying between them. Germline values: CDR1 DFQATT, CDR2 SNEGSKA (reference sequence). In nucleotides, the CDR3 is TGCAGTGCGGGGACTCCGAGCTCCTACAATGAGCAGTTCTTC. Translation: CSAGTPSSYNEQFF.

This clonotype was observed a few times. The V and J genes are TRBV4-3 and TRBJ1-2; 8 bases match TRBD1. The CDR3 contains 17 residues. V lost 0 bases, J lost 4 bases, and 10 bases stayed unmatched. CDR1 and CDR2 from the germline V gene are LGHNA and YSLEER. The CDR3 DNA is TGCGCCAGCAGCCAAGATCTTGGACAGGGTATAGGCTATGGCTACACCTTC. Its translation: CASSQDLGQGIGYGYTF.

The CDR3 reads CASSTGGHGRVYNEQFF. In DNA form, the CDR3 reads TGTGCCAGCAGCACGGGGGGCCACGGGAGGGTTTACAATGAGCAGTTCTTC. The chain uses TRBV11-2 and TRBJ2-1; 8 bases are a match to TRBD2. Germline V gives CDR1 SGHAT, CDR2 FQNNGV. Germline trimming cut 5 bases from V and 4 bases from J; bases unmatched to any gene: 13. This CDR3 has 17 residues.

The chain uses TRBV4-3 and TRBJ2-1, with D possibly matching TRBD1 (5 bases). The germline CDR1 and CDR2 sequences are LGHNA and YSLEER. Trimming left V 2 bases short and J 8 bases short, with 19 bases between. The CDR3 consists of 16 residues. In DNA form, the CDR3 reads TGCGCCAGCAGCCAATCGGGCAGGGAAAATGTGGATGAGCAGTTCTTC. This encodes CASSQSGRENVDEQFF.

V and J are TRBV2 and TRBJ2-5; D gene ambiguous. The germline V gene encodes CDR1 SNHLY and CDR2 FYNNEI. V was trimmed by 10 bases and J by 4 bases, leaving 22 bases between them. The CDR3 runs to 15 residues. CDR3 amino acids: CATMRPGIGRETQYF. The CDR3 DNA follows: TGTGCCACCATGAGACCTGGGATAGGGCGAGAGACCCAGTACTTC.

This clonotype has only a few counts. V and J are TRBV6-1 and TRBJ2-5; D gene uncertain. The DNA end is more similar to TRBJ2-7, so the J call may be wrong. Germline CDR1 is MNHNS and CDR2 is SASEGT. This CDR3 has 12 amino acids. Here the CDR3 DNA reads TGTGCCAGCAGTGTTCGAGACTACGAGCAGTACTTC. It encodes CASSVRDYEQYF.

V gene TRBV29-1 combines with J gene TRBJ1-2; D gene ambiguous. CDR1 and CDR2 from the germline V gene are SQVTM and ANQGSEA. Trimming left V 5 bases short and J 0 bases short, with 10 bases between. The CDR3 loop spans 13 amino acids. The CDR3 loop reads CSVRAEANYGYTF. DNA for the CDR3: TGCAGCGTTCGGGCAGAAGCTAACTATGGCTACACCTTC.

This clonotype has just a few counts. The V gene is TRBV7-2, the J gene TRBJ1-4; D remains unclear. Trimming stripped 5 bases from V and 13 bases from J, with 14 bases between. CDR1 and CDR2 (germline): SGHTA, FQGNSA. This CDR3 contains 12 residues. The CDR3 DNA sequence: TGTGCCAGCAGCCCGCAACCGGGCGGACTGTTTTTT. Translation gives CASSPQPGGLFF. Supplemented by reference TRBV7-2 and TRBJ1-4, the full variable domain reads GAGVSQSPSNKVTEKGKDVELRCDPISGHTALYWYRQSLGQGLEFLIYFQGNSAPDKSGLPSDRFSAERTGGSVSTLTIQRTQQEDSAVYLCASSPQPGGLFFGSGTQLSVL.

In its sample, this clonotype was seen a few times. V usage is TRBV16 and J usage is TRBJ2-7; 8 nucleotides match TRBD2. From germline, CDR1 is KGHSY and CDR2 FQNENV. V lost 3 bases and J lost 3; bases outside the gene matches: 7. The CDR3 is 15 amino acids. The CDR3 coding sequence is TGTGCCAGCAGCCAGTCCGGGACTAGAAGCTACGAGCAGTACTTC. It yields the protein CASSQSGTRSYEQYF.

In its sample, this clonotype was seen a few times. This chain links TRBV20-1 with TRBJ2-3; tentatively, D is TRBD2 (5 bases). The germline V gene has CDR1 DFQATT and CDR2 SNEGSKA (reference sequence). With 3 bases removed from V and 6 bases from J, the gap between germline ends came to 16 bases. The CDR3 runs to 14 residues. CDR3 sequence: CSARSGWSVDTQYF. CDR3 coding DNA: TGCAGTGCTAGGTCGGGATGGAGTGTGGATACGCAGTATTTT.

The chain couples TRBV12-3 or TRBV12-4 to TRBJ2-1; 11 nucleotides align to TRBD2. The CDR3 is made up of 15 amino acids. Trimming removed 5 bases from V and 9 bases from J; junction bases left unmatched: 9. This CDR3 reads CASSLYSGGVGEQFF. In DNA, the CDR3 is TGTGCCAGCAGTCTCTATAGCGGGGGGGTAGGTGAGCAGTTCTTC.

This clonotype was seen a handful of times. CDR3 coding DNA: TGTGCCACCAGTGGAGCCAGGGACAATCAGCCCCAGCATTTT. Its protein product is CATSGARDNQPQHF. The rearrangement uses TRBV24-1 and TRBJ1-5; D is perhaps TRBD1 (5 bases). The CDR3 covers 14 residues. The germline V gene has CDR1 KGHDR and CDR2 SFDVKD. The ends were cut back, 5 bases at V and 3 bases at J, with 10 bases in the middle.

This clonotype was observed a handful of times. The V and J genes are TRBV6-6 and TRBJ1-2; 10 bases match TRBD1. V lost 3 bases to trimming and J lost 2 bases; unmatched junction nucleotides: 3. CDR3 length: 15 residues. Per germline, CDR1 MNHNY and CDR2 SVGAGI (reference sequence). CDR3 DNA sequence: TGTGCCAGCAGTTATGGGGACAGGGGCAACTATGGCTACACCTTC. Translating gives CASSYGDRGNYGYTF.

Comment on this clonotype: With a much larger clone just one base away, this may be a read error. The J gene is TRBJ2-3, the V gene TRBV20-1, with 9 bases identical to TRBD2. The CDR3 covers 15 residues. Germline assignment: CDR1 DFQATT and CDR2 SNEGSKA (reference sequence). The CDR3 is CIARGPGLARDTQYF. The CDR3 DNA sequence: TGCATTGCTAGGGGTCCGGGACTAGCTAGAGATACGCAGTATTTT.

This chain uses TRBV2 with TRBJ1-2; D unclear. The germline gives CDR1 SNHLY, CDR2 FYNNEI. The CDR3 covers 19 residues. V shed 3 bases and J shed 0 bases, with 23 bases lying between them. CDR3 in DNA: TGTGCCAGCAGTGACACATATTGGTCCGGGGTTCGGGCTAACTATGGCTACACCTTC. Its protein is CASSDTYWSGVRANYGYTF.

The chain is built from TRBV14 and TRBJ2-1, with unresolved D. Per germline, CDR1 SGHDN and CDR2 FVKESK. Trimming cost V 4 bases and J 5 bases, with 12 bases left between them. This CDR3 is built from 14 residues. This CDR3 reads CASSPRIKDNEQFF. The CDR3 nucleotides are TGTGCCAGCAGCCCAAGGATTAAAGACAATGAGCAGTTCTTC.

V gene TRBV5-6 combines with J gene TRBJ2-7; 12 nucleotides line up with TRBD2. Trimming took 2 bases from V and 5 from J; bases not matched to a gene: 5. CDR1 is SGHDT, CDR2 YYEEEE, per germline. The CDR3 has 15 residues. The chain's CDR3 is CASSFLTSGRNEQYF. The CDR3 region has the DNA TGTGCCAGCAGCTTCCTGACTAGCGGGAGAAACGAGCAGTACTTC.